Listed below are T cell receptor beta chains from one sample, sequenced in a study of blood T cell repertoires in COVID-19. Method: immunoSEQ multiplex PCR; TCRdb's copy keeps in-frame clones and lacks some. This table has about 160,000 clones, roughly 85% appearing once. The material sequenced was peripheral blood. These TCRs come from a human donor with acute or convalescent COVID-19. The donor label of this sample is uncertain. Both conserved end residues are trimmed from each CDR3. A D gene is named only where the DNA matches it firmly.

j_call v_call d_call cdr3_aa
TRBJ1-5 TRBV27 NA ASSFVAGRRSNQPQH
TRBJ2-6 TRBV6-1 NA ASSEGPSGANVLT
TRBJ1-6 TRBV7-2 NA ASSLESTDDYNSPLH
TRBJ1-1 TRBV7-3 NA ASSGSHRATEAF
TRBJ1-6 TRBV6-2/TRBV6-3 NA ASTPEQGRSPLH
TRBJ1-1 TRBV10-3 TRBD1 AIRKGAGNTEAF
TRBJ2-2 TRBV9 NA ASSAGPGQGWLF
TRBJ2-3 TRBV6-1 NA ASSDRRGTTDTQY
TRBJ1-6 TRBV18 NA ASSPPAAGASYNSPLH
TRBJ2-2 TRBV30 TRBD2 ACRGLAGVATGELF
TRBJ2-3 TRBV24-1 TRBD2 AASLLQRGNTSTDTQY
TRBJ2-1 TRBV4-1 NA ASSQRQATRGEQF
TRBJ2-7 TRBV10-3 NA AISESDIYEQY
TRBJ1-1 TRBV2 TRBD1 ASSATGSENTEAF
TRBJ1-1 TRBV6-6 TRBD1 ASSRDRANTEAF
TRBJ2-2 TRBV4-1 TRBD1 ASSQDPGTAGELF
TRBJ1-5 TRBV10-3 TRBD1 AISEGQGAKQPQH
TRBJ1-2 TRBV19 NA ASSITSGYT
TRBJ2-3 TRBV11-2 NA ASSKLTLIGSTDTQY
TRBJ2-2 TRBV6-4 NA ASSEQQGGGELF
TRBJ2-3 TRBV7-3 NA ASSSRGDIRTDTQY
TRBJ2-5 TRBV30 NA AWSGGRETQY
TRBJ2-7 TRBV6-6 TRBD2 ASRAGGPYEQY
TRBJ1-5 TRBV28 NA ASSFQGGSNQPQH
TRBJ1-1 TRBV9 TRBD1 ASSVVGTANTEAF
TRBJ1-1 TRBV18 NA ASSEGLKTEAF
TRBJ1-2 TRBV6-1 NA ASSEGLAGNYGYT
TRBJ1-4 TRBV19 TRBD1 ASSMRGQGNEKLF